This T cell receptor (beta chain) is from a study of OX40 agonist ivuxolimab in advanced cancers. This CDR3 comprises 14 residues. Germline CDR1 is SGHVS and CDR2 is FQNEAQ. Trimming removed 5 bases from V and 1 base from J; junction bases left unmatched: 2. Profiling relied on immunoSEQ multiplex PCR, and the TCRdb table lists in-frame clones only, not all of them. Here the sample spans about 61,000 clones, roughly 84% being singletons. This sequence originates from an adult with an advanced solid tumor such as melanoma, head and neck, liver or kidney cancer. The V and J genes are TRBV7-8 and TRBJ2-3, with 8 bases fitting TRBD2. Material: CD4+ or CD8+ T cells sorted from blood, obtained in a trial of the OX40 agonist ivuxolimab. The CDR3 loop reads CASSLTSGTDTQYF. The DNA for the CDR3 is TGTGCCAGCAGCCTGACTAGCGGCACAGATACGCAGTATTTT.